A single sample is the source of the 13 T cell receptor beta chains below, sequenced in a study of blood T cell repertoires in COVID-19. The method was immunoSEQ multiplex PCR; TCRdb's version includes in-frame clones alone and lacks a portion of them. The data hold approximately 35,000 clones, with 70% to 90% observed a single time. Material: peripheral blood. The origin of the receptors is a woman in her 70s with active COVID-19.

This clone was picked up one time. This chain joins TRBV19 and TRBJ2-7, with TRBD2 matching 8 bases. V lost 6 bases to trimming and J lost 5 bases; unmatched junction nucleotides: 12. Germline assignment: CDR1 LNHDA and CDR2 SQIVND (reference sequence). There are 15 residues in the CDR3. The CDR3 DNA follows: TGTGCCAGTAGCGGGGGGGCAGGGGTATTGGACGAGCAGTACTTC. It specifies CASSGGAGVLDEQYF.

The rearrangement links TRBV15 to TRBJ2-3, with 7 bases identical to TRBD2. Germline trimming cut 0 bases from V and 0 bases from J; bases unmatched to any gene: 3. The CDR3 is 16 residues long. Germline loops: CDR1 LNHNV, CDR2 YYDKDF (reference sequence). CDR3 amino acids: CATSRDTSESTDTQYF. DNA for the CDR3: TGTGCCACCAGCAGAGACACTAGCGAGAGCACAGATACGCAGTATTTT.

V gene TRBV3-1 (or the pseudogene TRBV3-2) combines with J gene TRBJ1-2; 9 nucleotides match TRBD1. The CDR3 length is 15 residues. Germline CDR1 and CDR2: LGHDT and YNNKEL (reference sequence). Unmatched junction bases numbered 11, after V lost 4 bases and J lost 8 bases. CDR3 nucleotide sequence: TGTGCCAGCAGCCCCCTCACCCGGACAGGGGTCGGCTACACCTTC. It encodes CASSPLTRTGVGYTF.

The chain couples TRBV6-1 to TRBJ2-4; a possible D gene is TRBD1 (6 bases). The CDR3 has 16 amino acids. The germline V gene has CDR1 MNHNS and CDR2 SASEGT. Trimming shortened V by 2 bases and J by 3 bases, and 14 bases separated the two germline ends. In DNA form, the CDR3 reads TGTGCCAGCAGTGAAAATGTGGGGGCCCTCAAAAACATTCAGTACTTC. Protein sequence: CASSENVGALKNIQYF.

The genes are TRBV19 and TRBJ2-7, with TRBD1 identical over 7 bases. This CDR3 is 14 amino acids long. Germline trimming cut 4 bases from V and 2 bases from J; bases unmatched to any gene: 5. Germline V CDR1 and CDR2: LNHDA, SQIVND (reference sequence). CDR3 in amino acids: CASSTTGFTYEQYF. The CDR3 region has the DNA TGTGCCAGTAGTACGACAGGGTTCACCTACGAGCAGTACTTC.

The CDR3 DNA is TGTGCCAGTACCGCCGACAGGGCAGCCGGGGAGCTGTTTTTT. It encodes CASTADRAAGELFF. V and J are TRBV19 and TRBJ2-2, with TRBD1 matching over 7 bases. CDR1 and CDR2 from the germline V gene are LNHDA and SQIVND (reference sequence). The CDR3 has 14 residues. Trimming removed 7 bases from V and 6 bases from J; junction bases left unmatched: 8.

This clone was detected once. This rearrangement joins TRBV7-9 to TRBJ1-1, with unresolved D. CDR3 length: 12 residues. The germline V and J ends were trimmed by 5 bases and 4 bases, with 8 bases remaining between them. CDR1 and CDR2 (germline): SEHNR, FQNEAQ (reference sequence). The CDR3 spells CASSTPGTEAFF. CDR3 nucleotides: TGTGCCAGCAGCACCCCAGGCACTGAAGCTTTCTTT.

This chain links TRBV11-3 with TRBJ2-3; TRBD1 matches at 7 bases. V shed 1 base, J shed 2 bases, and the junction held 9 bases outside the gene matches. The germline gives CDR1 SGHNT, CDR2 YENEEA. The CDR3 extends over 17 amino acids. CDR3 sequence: CASSLAPQGQVTDTQYF. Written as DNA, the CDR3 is TGTGCCAGCAGCTTAGCCCCCCAAGGACAGGTCACAGATACGCAGTATTTT.

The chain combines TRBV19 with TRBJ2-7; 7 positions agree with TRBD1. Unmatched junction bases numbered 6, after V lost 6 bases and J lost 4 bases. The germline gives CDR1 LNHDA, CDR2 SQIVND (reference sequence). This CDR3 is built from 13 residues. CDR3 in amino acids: CASREGAHYEQYF. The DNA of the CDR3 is TGTGCCAGTAGAGAGGGGGCGCATTACGAGCAGTACTTC.

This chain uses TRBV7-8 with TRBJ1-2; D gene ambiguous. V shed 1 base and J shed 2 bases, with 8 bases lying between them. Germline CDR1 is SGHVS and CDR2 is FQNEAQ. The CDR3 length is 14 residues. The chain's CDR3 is CASSLGSGNYGYTF. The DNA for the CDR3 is TGTGCCAGCAGCTTAGGTTCAGGAAACTATGGCTACACCTTC.

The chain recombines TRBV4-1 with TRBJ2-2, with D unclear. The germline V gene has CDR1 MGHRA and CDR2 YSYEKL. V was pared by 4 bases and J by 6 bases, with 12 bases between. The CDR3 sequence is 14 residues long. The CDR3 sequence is CASSLSVVPGELFF. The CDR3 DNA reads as TGCGCCAGCAGCCTATCGGTGGTCCCCGGGGAGCTGTTTTTT.

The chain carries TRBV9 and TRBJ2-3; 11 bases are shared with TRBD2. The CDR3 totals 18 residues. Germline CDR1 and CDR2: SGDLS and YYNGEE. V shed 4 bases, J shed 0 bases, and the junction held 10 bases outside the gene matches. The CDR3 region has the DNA TGTGCCAGCAGCCCGGGGACTAGCGGATACCTTAGCACAGATACGCAGTATTTT. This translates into CASSPGTSGYLSTDTQYF.

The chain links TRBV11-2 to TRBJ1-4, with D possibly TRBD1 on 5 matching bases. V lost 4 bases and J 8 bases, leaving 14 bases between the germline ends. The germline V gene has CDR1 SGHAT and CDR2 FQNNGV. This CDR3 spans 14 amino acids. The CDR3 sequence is CASSSQTAREKLFF. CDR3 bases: TGTGCCAGCAGCTCCCAGACAGCCCGGGAAAAACTGTTTTTT. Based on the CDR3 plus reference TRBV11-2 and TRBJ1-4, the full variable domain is EAGVAQSPRYKIIEKRQSVAFWCNPISGHATLYWYQQILGQGPKLLIQFQNNGVVDDSQLPKDRFSAERLKGVDSTLKIQPAKLEDSAVYLCASSSQTAREKLFFGSGTQLSVL.